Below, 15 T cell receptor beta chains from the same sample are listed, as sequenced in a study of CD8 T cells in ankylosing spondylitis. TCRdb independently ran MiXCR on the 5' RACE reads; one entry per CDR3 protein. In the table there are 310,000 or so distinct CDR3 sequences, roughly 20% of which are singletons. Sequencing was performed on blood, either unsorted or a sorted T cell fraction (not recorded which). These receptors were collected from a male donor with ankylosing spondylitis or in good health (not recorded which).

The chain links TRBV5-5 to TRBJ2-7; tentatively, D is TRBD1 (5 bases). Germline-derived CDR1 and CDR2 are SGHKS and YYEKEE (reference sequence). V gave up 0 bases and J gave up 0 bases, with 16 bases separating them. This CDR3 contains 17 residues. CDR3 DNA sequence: TGTGCCAGCAGCTTGGCCGGGTGGCAGGGCAGCTCCTACGAGCAGTACGTC. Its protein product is CASSLAGWQGSSYEQYV.

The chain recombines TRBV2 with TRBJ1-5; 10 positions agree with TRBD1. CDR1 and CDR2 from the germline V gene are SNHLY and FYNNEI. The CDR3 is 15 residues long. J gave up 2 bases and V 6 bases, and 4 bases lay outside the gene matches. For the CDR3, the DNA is TGTGCCAGCAGAGACGACAGGGGGCGCAATCAGCCCCAGCATTTT. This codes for CASRDDRGRNQPQHF.

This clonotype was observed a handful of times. DNA for the CDR3: TGCAGTGCTAATACGTGGGCCACTGAAGCTTTCTTT. Amino acids: CSANTWATEAFF. The V and J genes are TRBV20-1 and TRBJ1-1; D not certain. Per germline, CDR1 DFQATT and CDR2 SNEGSKA (reference sequence). V gave up 4 bases and J gave up 4 bases, with 10 bases separating them. There are 12 residues in the CDR3.

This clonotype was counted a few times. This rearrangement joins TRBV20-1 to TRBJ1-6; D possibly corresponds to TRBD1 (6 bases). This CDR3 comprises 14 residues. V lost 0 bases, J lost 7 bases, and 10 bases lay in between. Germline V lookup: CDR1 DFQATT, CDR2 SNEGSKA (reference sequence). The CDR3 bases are TGCAGTGCTAGAGATCCCCAGGGGAATTCACCCCTCCACTTT. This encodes CSARDPQGNSPLHF.

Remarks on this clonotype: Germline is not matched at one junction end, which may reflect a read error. Written as DNA, the CDR3 is TGTGTCAGCAGCCAAGATAACAGGAACACTGAAGCTTTCTTT. Encoded protein: CVSSQDNRNTEAFF. The chain recombines TRBV4-2 with TRBJ1-1, with D uncertain. This CDR3 spans 14 amino acids. Germline values: CDR1 LGHNA, CDR2 YNFKEQ.

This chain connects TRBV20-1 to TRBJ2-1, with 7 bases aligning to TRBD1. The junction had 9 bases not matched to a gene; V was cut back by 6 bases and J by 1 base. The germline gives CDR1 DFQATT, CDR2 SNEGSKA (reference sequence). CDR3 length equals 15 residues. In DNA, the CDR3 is TGCAGTGCACGGAAGACAGGGATATCCTACAATGAGCAGTTCTTC. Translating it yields CSARKTGISYNEQFF.

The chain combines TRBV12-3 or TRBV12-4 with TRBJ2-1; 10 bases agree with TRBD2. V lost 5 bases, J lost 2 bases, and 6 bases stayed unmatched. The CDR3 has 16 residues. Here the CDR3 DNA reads TGTGCCAGCAGTACACAAGCGGGGGGGGCCTACAATGAGCAGTTCTTC. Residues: CASSTQAGGAYNEQFF.

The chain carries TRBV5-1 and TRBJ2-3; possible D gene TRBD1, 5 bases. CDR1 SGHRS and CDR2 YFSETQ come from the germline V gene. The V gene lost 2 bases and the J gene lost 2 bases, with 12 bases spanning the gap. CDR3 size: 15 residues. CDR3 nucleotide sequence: TGCGCCAGCAGCTTCACAGGTGGGAACACAGATACGCAGTATTTT. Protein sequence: CASSFTGGNTDTQYF. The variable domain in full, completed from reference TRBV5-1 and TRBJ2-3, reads KAGVTQTPRYLIKTRGQQVTLSCSPISGHRSVSWYQQTPGQGLQFLFEYFSETQRNKGNFPGRFSGRQFSNSRSEMNVSTLELGDSALYLCASSFTGGNTDTQYFGPGTRLTVL.

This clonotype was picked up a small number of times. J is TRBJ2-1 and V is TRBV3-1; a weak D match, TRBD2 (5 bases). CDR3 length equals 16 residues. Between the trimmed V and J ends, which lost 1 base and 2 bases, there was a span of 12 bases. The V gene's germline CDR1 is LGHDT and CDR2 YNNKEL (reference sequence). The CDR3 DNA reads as TGTGCCAGCAGCCAAGCCCCAGCGGTGACCTACAATGAGCAGTTCTTC. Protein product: CASSQAPAVTYNEQFF.

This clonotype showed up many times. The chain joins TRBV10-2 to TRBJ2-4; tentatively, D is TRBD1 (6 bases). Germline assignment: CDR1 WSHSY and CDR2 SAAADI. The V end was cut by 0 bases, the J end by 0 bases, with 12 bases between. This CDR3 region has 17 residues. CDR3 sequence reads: CASSESGTILAKNIQYF. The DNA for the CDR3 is TGCGCCAGCAGTGAGTCGGGGACAATTCTAGCCAAAAACATTCAGTACTTC.

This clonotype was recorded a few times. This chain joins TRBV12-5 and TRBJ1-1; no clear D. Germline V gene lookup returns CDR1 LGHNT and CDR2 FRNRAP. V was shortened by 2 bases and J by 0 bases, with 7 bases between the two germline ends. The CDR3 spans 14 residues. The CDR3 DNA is TGTGCTAGTGGTTTGACGGGGTTGAACACTGAAGCTTTCTTT. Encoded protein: CASGLTGLNTEAFF.

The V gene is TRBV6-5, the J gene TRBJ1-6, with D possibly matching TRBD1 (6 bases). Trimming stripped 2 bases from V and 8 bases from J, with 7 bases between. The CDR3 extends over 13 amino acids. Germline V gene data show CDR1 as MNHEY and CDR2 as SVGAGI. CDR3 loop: CASSYNRDSPLHF. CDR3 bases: TGTGCCAGCAGTTACAACAGGGATTCACCCCTCCACTTT.

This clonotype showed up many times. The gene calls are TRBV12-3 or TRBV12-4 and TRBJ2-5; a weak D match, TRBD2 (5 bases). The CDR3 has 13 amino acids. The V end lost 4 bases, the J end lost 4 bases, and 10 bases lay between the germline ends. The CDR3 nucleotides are TGTGCCAGCAGTTCGAAACGGGGAGAGACCCAGTACTTC. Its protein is CASSSKRGETQYF.

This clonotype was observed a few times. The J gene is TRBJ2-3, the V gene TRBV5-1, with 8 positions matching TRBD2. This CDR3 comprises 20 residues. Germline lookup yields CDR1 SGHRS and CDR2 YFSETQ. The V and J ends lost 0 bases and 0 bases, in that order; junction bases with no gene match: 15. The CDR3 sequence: CASSLAVLSPSGSSTDTQYF. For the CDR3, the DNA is TGCGCCAGCAGCTTGGCCGTTTTGAGCCCTAGCGGGTCTAGCACAGATACGCAGTATTTT.

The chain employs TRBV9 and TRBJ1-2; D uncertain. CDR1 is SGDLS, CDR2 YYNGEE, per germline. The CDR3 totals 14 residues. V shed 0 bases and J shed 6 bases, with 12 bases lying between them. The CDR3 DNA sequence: TGTGCCAGCAGCGTAGGCCCGGGTCCGGATGGCTACACCTTC. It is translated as CASSVGPGPDGYTF.